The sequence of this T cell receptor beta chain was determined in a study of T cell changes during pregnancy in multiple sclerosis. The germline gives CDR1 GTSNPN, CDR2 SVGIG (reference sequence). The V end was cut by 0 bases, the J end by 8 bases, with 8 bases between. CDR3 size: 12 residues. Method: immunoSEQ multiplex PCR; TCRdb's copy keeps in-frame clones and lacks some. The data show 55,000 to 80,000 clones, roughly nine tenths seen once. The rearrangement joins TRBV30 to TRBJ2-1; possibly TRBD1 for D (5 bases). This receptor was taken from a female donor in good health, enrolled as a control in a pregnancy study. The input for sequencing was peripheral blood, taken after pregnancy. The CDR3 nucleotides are TGTGCCTGGAGTGTAGGGGTCTATGAGCAGTTCTTC. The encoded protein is CAWSVGVYEQFF.